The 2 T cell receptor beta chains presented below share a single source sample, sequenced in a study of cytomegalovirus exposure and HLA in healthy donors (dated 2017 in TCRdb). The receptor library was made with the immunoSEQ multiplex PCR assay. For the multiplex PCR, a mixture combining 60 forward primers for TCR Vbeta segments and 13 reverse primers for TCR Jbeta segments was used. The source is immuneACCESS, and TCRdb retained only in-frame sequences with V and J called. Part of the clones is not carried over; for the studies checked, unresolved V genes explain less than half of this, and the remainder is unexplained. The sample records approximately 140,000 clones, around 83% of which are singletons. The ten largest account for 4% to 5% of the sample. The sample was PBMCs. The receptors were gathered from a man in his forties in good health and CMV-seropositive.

This CDR3 is CASRKGQNSPWEQFF. Here the CDR3 DNA reads TGTGCCAGCAGAAAGGGACAGAACAGCCCGTGGGAGCAGTTCTTC. The rearrangement links TRBV5-4 to TRBJ2-1, with 7 bases identical to TRBD1. With 5 bases clipped from V and 10 bases from J, the junction kept 15 bases outside the gene matches. Germline CDR1 and CDR2: SGHNT and YYREEE (reference sequence). This CDR3 contains 15 residues. The full variable domain, rest sourced from reference TRBV5-4 and TRBJ2-1, is ETGVTQSPTHLIKTRGQQVTLRCSSQSGHNTVSWYQQALGQGPQFIFQYYREEENGRGNFPPRFSGLQFPNYSSELNVNALELDDSALYLCASRKGQNSPWEQFFGPGTRLTVL.

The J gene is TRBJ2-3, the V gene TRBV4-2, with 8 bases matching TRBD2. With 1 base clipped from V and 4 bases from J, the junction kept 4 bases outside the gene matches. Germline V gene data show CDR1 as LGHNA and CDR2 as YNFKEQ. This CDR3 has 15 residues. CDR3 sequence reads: CASSQVAGGADTQYF. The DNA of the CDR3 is TGTGCCAGCAGCCAAGTGGCGGGAGGCGCAGATACGCAGTATTTT.